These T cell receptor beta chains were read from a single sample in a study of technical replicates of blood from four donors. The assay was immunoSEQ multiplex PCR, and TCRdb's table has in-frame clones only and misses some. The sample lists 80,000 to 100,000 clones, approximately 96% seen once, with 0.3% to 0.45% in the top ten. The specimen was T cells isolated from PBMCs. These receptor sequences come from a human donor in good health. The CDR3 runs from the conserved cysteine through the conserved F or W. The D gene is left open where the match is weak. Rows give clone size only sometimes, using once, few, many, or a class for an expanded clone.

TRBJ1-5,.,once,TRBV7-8,CASSQRGAGGNQPQHF,TGTGCCAGCAGCCAACGTGGGGCAGGGGGCAATCAGCCCCAGCATTTT
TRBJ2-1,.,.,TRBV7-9,CASSLDSFYNEQFF,TGTGCCAGCAGCTTAGACAGCTTCTACAATGAGCAGTTCTTC
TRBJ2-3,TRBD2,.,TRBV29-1,CSGEGRTIGTDTQYF,TGCAGCGGGGAGGGTCGGACAATCGGGACAGATACGCAGTATTTT
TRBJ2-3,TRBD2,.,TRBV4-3,CASSQWPGLATDTQYF,TGCGCCAGCAGCCAGTGGCCCGGACTAGCAACAGATACGCAGTATTTT
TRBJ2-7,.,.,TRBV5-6,CASSPGVSYEQYF,TGTGCCAGCAGCCCAGGGGTGTCCTACGAGCAGTACTTC
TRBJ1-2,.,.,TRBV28,CASSLAGQGYTF,TGTGCCAGCAGTTTAGCAGGGCAAGGCTACACCTTC
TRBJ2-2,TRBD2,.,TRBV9,CASSVGSGVNTGELFF,TGTGCCAGCAGCGTAGGTAGCGGGGTGAACACCGGGGAGCTGTTTTTT
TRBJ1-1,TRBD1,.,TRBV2,CASKSTGTTEAFF,TGTGCCAGCAAATCGACAGGGACCACTGAAGCTTTCTTT
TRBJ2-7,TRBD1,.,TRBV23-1,CASSQKRQGFYEQYF,TGCGCCAGCAGTCAAAAGAGACAGGGTTTCTACGAGCAGTACTTC
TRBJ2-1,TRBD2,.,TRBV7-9,CASWSIASGTYNEQFF,TGTGCCAGCTGGTCGATTGCCAGCGGGACTTACAATGAGCAGTTCTTC
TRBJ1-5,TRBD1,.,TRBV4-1,CASSLLQGGNQPQHF,TGCGCCAGCAGCCTGTTACAGGGGGGCAATCAGCCCCAGCATTTT
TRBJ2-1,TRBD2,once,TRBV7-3,CASSPGSGIDEQFF,TGTGCCAGCAGCCCCGGAAGCGGGATAGATGAGCAGTTCTTC
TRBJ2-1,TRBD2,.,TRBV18,CASSPPGLAGEENEQFF,TGTGCCAGCTCACCACCGGGACTAGCGGGAGAAGAGAATGAGCAGTTCTTC
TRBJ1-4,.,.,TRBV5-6,CASSLSIQGNEKLFF,TGTGCCAGCAGCTTGAGTATTCAGGGGAATGAAAAACTGTTTTTT
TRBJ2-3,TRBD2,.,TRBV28,CASSPRLAGPLDTQYF,TGTGCCAGCAGTCCCCGACTAGCGGGGCCTCTAGATACGCAGTATTTT
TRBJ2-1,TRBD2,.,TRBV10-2,CASSAPGGPYNEQFF,TGCGCCAGCAGTGCCCCGGGAGGGCCCTACAATGAGCAGTTCTTC
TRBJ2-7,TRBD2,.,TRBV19,CASSLKGLAGGRGEQYF,TGTGCCAGTAGTCTGAAAGGACTAGCGGGAGGAAGGGGCGAGCAGTACTTC
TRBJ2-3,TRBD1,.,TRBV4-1,CASSRDRGYTQYF,TGCGCCAGCAGCCGGGACAGGGGGTATACGCAGTATTTT
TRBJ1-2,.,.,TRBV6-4,CASSQDSFYGYTF,TGTGCCAGCAGTCAGGACAGCTTCTATGGCTACACCTTC
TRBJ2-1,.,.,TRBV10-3,CAISESIAGRNNEQFF,TGTGCCATCAGTGAGTCGATCGCGGGCAGGAACAATGAGCAGTTCTTC
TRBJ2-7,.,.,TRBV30,CAWGASYEQYF,TGTGCCTGGGGAGCTTCGTACGAGCAGTACTTC
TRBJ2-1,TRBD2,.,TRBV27,CASSHSGRGDEQFF,TGTGCCAGCAGTCATAGCGGGAGAGGCGATGAGCAGTTCTTC
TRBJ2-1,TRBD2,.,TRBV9,CASSVSLAGGDDNEQFF,TGTGCCAGCAGCGTATCACTAGCGGGAGGGGATGACAATGAGCAGTTCTTC
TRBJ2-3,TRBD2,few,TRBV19,CASSIALAGRTQYF,TGTGCCAGTAGTATAGCCCTAGCGGGAAGAACGCAGTATTTT